Listed here are 6 T cell receptor beta chains from one sample, sequenced in a study of T cell repertoires in cytomegalovirus infection. TCRdb used MiXCR to reprocess the reads, holding one entry per CDR3 protein. The data hold some 43,000 distinct CDR3 sequences, with roughly 22% observed a single time. These receptors are not linked to any known antigen. The sequences come from CD8+ T cells from cultured PBMCs, collected from culture after CMV antigen stimulation. Receptor source: a human donor in good health (CMV status not recorded). Some clones in this sample may be carry-over from other donors' samples.

This clonotype was picked up a small number of times. The chain recombines TRBV12-3 or TRBV12-4 with TRBJ2-2; 7 bases are shared with TRBD1. The J segment lost 2 bases and the V segment lost 3 bases, leaving 3 bases of the junction unmatched. The CDR3 totals 15 residues. CDR3 sequence: CASSFTGANTGELFF. CDR3 nucleotides: TGTGCCAGCAGTTTTACAGGGGCTAACACCGGGGAGCTGTTTTTT.

The chain has TRBV11-2 and TRBJ2-7; a weak D match, TRBD1 (5 bases). V was pared by 4 bases and J by 4 bases, with 11 bases between. Germline V lookup: CDR1 SGHAT, CDR2 FQNNGV. The CDR3 covers 13 residues. The CDR3 reads CASSWGWNYEQYF. As DNA, the CDR3 is TGTGCCAGCAGCTGGGGCTGGAATTACGAGCAGTACTTC. Together with reference TRBV11-2 and TRBJ2-7, the CDR3 gives the full variable domain: EAGVAQSPRYKIIEKRQSVAFWCNPISGHATLYWYQQILGQGPKLLIQFQNNGVVDDSQLPKDRFSAERLKGVDSTLKIQPAKLEDSAVYLCASSWGWNYEQYFGPGTRLTVT.

There are a few counts of this clonotype. V usage is TRBV7-2 and J usage is TRBJ2-7; D is possibly TRBD1 (5 bases). This CDR3 comprises 15 residues. CDR1 is SGHTA, CDR2 FQGNSA, per germline. Trimming shortened V by 6 bases and J by 6 bases, and 21 bases separated the two germline ends. The CDR3 spells CASSRPRTTTSEQYF. In DNA form, the CDR3 reads TGTGCCAGCAGTCGACCAAGGACAACCACCTCCGAGCAGTACTTC.

This clonotype has more than one count but fewer than ten. The V gene is TRBV7-9, the J gene TRBJ2-3; D unresolved. V was shortened by 1 base and J by 3 bases, with 5 bases between the two germline ends. This CDR3 region has 13 residues. CDR1 and CDR2 from the germline V gene are SEHNR and FQNEAQ (reference sequence). The CDR3 DNA reads as TGTGCCAGCAGCTTAGAAATTACAGATACGCAGTATTTT. Amino acid sequence: CASSLEITDTQYF.

This clonotype appeared a few times. J is TRBJ2-1 and V is TRBV19, with D possibly being TRBD1 (5 bases). This CDR3 spans 14 amino acids. V was shortened by 3 bases and J by 7 bases, with 13 bases between the two germline ends. CDR1 and CDR2 (germline): LNHDA, SQIVND (reference sequence). The CDR3 sequence is CASSMMGRTNEQFF. In DNA, the CDR3 is TGTGCCAGTAGTATGATGGGGCGAACGAATGAGCAGTTCTTC.

Only a few counts were recorded for this clonotype. The chain carries TRBV12-3 or TRBV12-4 and TRBJ1-2, with 7 bases aligning to TRBD1. The CDR3 spans 12 residues. Trimming cost V 8 bases and J 2 bases; bases outside gene matches: 2. The CDR3 nucleotides read TGTGCCAGCTCACAGGGGAACTATGGCTACACCTTC. It is translated as CASSQGNYGYTF.